These T cell receptor beta chains were read from a single sample in a study of OX40 agonist ivuxolimab in advanced cancers. Profiling relied on immunoSEQ multiplex PCR, and the TCRdb table lists in-frame clones only, not all of them. The repertoire includes 65,000 to 95,000 clones, 90% of them detected once, and about 0.35% sits in the top ten. This specimen consisted of CD4+ or CD8+ T cells sorted from blood, obtained in a trial of the OX40 agonist ivuxolimab. These receptor sequences come from an adult with an advanced solid tumor such as melanoma, head and neck, liver or kidney cancer. Both conserved end residues are part of each CDR3. D genes are given only for firm matches. Clone size, where shown, is once, few, many, or a class for clones that have expanded.

clone_size j_call d_call v_call cdr3_aa cdr3_nt
- TRBJ1-1 TRBD1 TRBV29-1 CSVGRTGGVGDEAFF TGCAGCGTTGGAAGGACAGGAGGGGTTGGTGATGAAGCTTTCTTT
- TRBJ2-2 TRBD2 TRBV19 CASRVTMGLAGINTGELFF TGTGCCAGTAGGGTGACGATGGGACTAGCGGGGATTAACACCGGGGAGCTGTTTTTT
once TRBJ2-5 - TRBV4-1 CASSQDRRGPETQYF TGCGCCAGCAGCCAAGATCGGAGGGGGCCAGAGACCCAGTACTTC
- TRBJ2-3 - TRBV5-8 CASSPERVSTDTQYF TGTGCCAGCAGCCCTGAACGAGTTAGCACAGATACGCAGTATTTT
- TRBJ1-6 - TRBV2 CASSDPGEGQYNSPLHF TGTGCCAGCAGTGATCCGGGCGAAGGACAATATAATTCACCCCTCCACTTT
- TRBJ1-6 - TRBV6-1 CASWWGGTYNSPLHF TGTGCCAGCTGGTGGGGGGGTACCTATAATTCACCCCTCCACTTT
- TRBJ2-5 TRBD2 TRBV7-6 CASSSWTSGGSSQETQYF TGTGCCAGCAGTTCCTGGACTAGCGGGGGTTCATCCCAAGAGACCCAGTACTTC
- TRBJ2-7 - TRBV18 CASSPRGSYEQYF TGTGCCAGCTCACCCCGGGGTTCCTACGAGCAGTACTTC
once TRBJ1-5 - TRBV7-3 CASSLAPNQPQHF TGTGCCAGCAGCTTGGCACCCAATCAGCCCCAGCATTTT
- TRBJ2-1 - TRBV7-3 CASSLYQSSYNEQFF TGTGCCAGCAGCCTATACCAAAGCTCCTACAATGAGCAGTTCTTC
- TRBJ2-1 - TRBV20-1 CSAMVREQFF TGCAGTGCTATGGTTAGGGAGCAGTTCTTC
- TRBJ1-5 - TRBV28 CASLDSGNQPQHF TGTGCCAGCCTTGACAGTGGGAATCAGCCCCAGCATTTT
- TRBJ1-5 TRBD1 TRBV7-6 CASSRGTGPNQPQHF TGTGCCAGCAGCCGCGGGACAGGGCCCAATCAGCCCCAGCATTTT
- TRBJ1-3 TRBD1 TRBV7-9 CASSPGTGAGNTIYF TGTGCCAGCAGCCCCGGGACAGGAGCTGGAAACACCATATATTTT
- TRBJ1-2 TRBD1 TRBV25-1 CASSGQGSYGYTF TGTGCCAGCAGTGGACAGGGTAGCTATGGCTACACCTTC
- TRBJ1-4 TRBD1 TRBV4-1 CASSPGQGEEKLFF TGCGCCAGCAGCCCCGGACAGGGCGAGGAAAAACTGTTTTTT
- TRBJ2-1 - TRBV28 CASSHGGSLDEQFF TGTGCCAGCAGTCACGGGGGTTCCCTCGATGAGCAGTTCTTC
- TRBJ1-1 - TRBV7-9 CASSYPGRTEAFF TGTGCCAGCAGTTATCCGGGGCGCACTGAAGCTTTCTTT
- TRBJ1-5 - TRBV2 CASSEQGGQPQHF TGTGCCAGCAGTGAACAGGGAGGACAGCCCCAGCATTTT
once TRBJ2-5 - TRBV5-1 CASSSPDLTQETQYF TGCGCCAGCAGCTCACCGGATCTGACCCAAGAGACCCAGTACTTC
- TRBJ2-2 TRBD1 TRBV5-1 CASSWRTGEYTGELFF TGCGCCAGCAGCTGGAGGACAGGGGAGTATACCGGGGAGCTGTTTTTT
- TRBJ1-1 TRBD1 TRBV4-1 CASSQDLIWPLTGEGEAFF TGCGCCAGCAGCCAAGATTTAATTTGGCCTTTAACAGGGGAAGGTGAAGCTTTCTTT
- TRBJ1-1 TRBD1 TRBV19 CASSIGTGVNTEAFF TGTGCCAGTAGTATAGGTACAGGGGTGAACACTGAAGCTTTCTTT
- TRBJ1-5 - TRBV19 CASNVGSNQPQHF TGTGCCAGTAATGTGGGTAGCAATCAGCCCCAGCATTTT
- TRBJ2-5 - TRBV2 CARRDNREQPQYF TGTGCCAGAAGGGACAATCGGGAACAGCCCCAGTACTTC
- TRBJ1-5 - TRBV2 CASRLSGIPQPQHF TGTGCCAGCAGACTCTCAGGGATCCCTCAGCCCCAGCATTTT
once TRBJ2-2 - TRBV30 CAWSGDFGTGELFF TGTGCCTGGAGTGGGGACTTTGGGACCGGGGAGCTGTTTTTT
- TRBJ1-5 - TRBV19 CASRTGNLQPQHF TGTGCCAGTAGAACAGGGAATTTACAGCCCCAGCATTTT
- TRBJ1-2 TRBD1 TRBV11-2 CASSPGGTYGYTF TGTGCCAGCAGCCCAGGGGGCACCTATGGCTACACCTTC
- TRBJ1-1 - TRBV28 CASSFPSQNTEAFF TGTGCCAGCAGTTTCCCTTCGCAGAACACTGAAGCTTTCTTT
- TRBJ2-3 - TRBV5-8 CASSLETQITSTDTQYF TGTGCCAGCAGCTTGGAAACACAGATTACGAGCACAGATACGCAGTATTTT
- TRBJ2-7 - TRBV18 CASSLDISEQYF TGTGCCAGCTCCCTGGACATTAGCGAGCAGTACTTC
- TRBJ1-6 TRBD1 TRBV6-5 CASSQQGVYNSPLHF TGTGCCAGCAGCCAACAGGGGGTTTATAATTCACCCCTCCACTTT
- TRBJ2-7 - TRBV5-1 CASSLAGMGGAEQYF TGCGCCAGCAGCTTGGCCGGGATGGGGGGAGCCGAGCAGTACTTC
- TRBJ2-3 - TRBV13 CASSFARGLLRDTQYF TGTGCCAGCAGCTTCGCTAGAGGGCTTTTGAGGGATACGCAGTATTTT
- TRBJ2-5 TRBD2 TRBV18 CASSRGLAGSEETQYF TGTGCCAGCTCAAGAGGACTAGCGGGTTCAGAAGAGACCCAGTACTTC
- TRBJ2-1 - TRBV15 CATSRDPQGDEQFF TGTGCCACCAGCAGAGATCCCCAGGGTGATGAGCAGTTCTTC
once TRBJ2-3 TRBD2 TRBV30 CAGGGAGQADTQYF TGTGCTGGCGGGGGGGCGGGCCAAGCAGATACGCAGTATTTT
- TRBJ1-4 - TRBV4-1 CASSQGGTGRNEKLFF TGCGCCAGCAGCCAAGGGGGGACGGGACGAAATGAAAAACTGTTTTTT
once TRBJ2-2 - TRBV10-2 CASSPTTGELFF TGCGCCAGCAGTCCTACTACCGGGGAGCTGTTTTTT
once TRBJ1-6 TRBD1 TRBV2 CASSPDRGNSPLHF TGTGCCAGCAGTCCGGACAGGGGGAATTCACCCCTCCACTTT
few TRBJ1-5 - TRBV19 CASREPGGQPQHF TGTGCCAGTCGTGAGCCGGGAGGCCAGCCCCAGCATTTT